What follows are 28 T cell receptor beta chains derived from one specimen sequenced in a study of shared clonotypes between healthy human individuals. Terminally differentiated effector memory CD45RA+ cells were excluded from the naive CD8 cells, which were CD45RO-negative and positively selected for CCR7. Generated by immunoSEQ multiplex PCR, the TCRdb table keeps only in-frame clones and is missing some. The repertoire includes just over 2,000,000 clones, less than 95% of them detected once, and roughly 1% sits in the top ten. The source material was naive CD8+ T cells sorted from blood. These receptors all come from a man younger than 35 in good health.

V is TRBV4-3 and J is TRBJ1-2; 8 bases are a match to TRBD1. CDR1 and CDR2 from the germline V gene are LGHNA and YSLEER. The CDR3 has 17 residues. Germline trimming cut 0 bases from V and 0 bases from J; bases unmatched to any gene: 6. DNA of the CDR3: TGCGCCAGCAGCCAAGAAATCACGGACAGGGCTAACTATGGCTACACCTTC. Its protein product is CASSQEITDRANYGYTF.

This clone was recorded once. The CDR3 DNA is TGTGCCAGCAGCCCCACTAGCGTTACGAACACCGGGGAGCTGTTTTTT. Protein product: CASSPTSVTNTGELFF. The chain joins TRBV11-3 to TRBJ2-2, with TRBD2 identical over 7 bases. CDR1 is SGHNT, CDR2 YENEEA, per germline. The length of the CDR3 is 16 residues. V lost 5 bases, J lost 0 bases, and 6 bases stayed unmatched.

This chain joins TRBV4-1 and TRBJ2-7; D may be TRBD1 or TRBD2 (5 bases each). The CDR3 is made up of 13 amino acids. V was cut by 1 base and J by 6 bases, with 10 bases left in between. CDR1 and CDR2 from the germline V gene are MGHRA and YSYEKL. CDR3 region: CASSQGRGVEQYF. The CDR3 DNA reads TGCGCCAGCAGCCAAGGACGAGGGGTCGAGCAGTACTTC.

This clone was seen once. This sequence joins TRBV2 and TRBJ1-4; D unclear. Trimming removed 8 bases at V and 0 bases at J, with 10 bases between. Germline CDR1 SNHLY, CDR2 FYNNEI. This CDR3 contains 14 residues. CDR3 sequence reads: CASEGPSTNEKLFF. CDR3 coding DNA: TGTGCCAGCGAGGGTCCGTCAACTAATGAAAAACTGTTTTTT.

The chain is built from TRBV30 and TRBJ1-1; unclear D gene. The V end lost 1 base, the J end lost 7 bases, and 13 bases lay between the germline ends. Germline-derived CDR1 and CDR2 are GTSNPN and SVGIG (reference sequence). The length of the CDR3 is 13 residues. In nucleotides, the CDR3 is TGTGCCTGGAGTGGGCGGGAGTTGGGTGAAGCTTTCTTT. Translated: CAWSGRELGEAFF.

The J gene is TRBJ1-1, the V gene TRBV27; unclear D gene. Germline CDR1 MNHEY, CDR2 SMNVEV (reference sequence). CDR3 length: 12 amino acids. V gave up 2 bases and J gave up 6 bases, with 7 bases separating them. For the CDR3, the DNA is TGTGCCAGCAGTTTACCCGGCCCTGAAGCTTTCTTT. Translated: CASSLPGPEAFF.

A word on this clone: The same CDR3 is also encoded by other DNA sequences in this sample. J is TRBJ2-5 and V is TRBV27; D is unclear. CDR1 is MNHEY, CDR2 SMNVEV, per germline (reference sequence). The CDR3 sequence is 13 residues long. The V and J ends lost 5 bases and 2 bases respectively, with 9 bases between them. In DNA, the CDR3 is TGTGCCAGCAGTCTGGCCAGGCAAGAGACCCAGTACTTC. Its protein product is CASSLARQETQYF.

DNA for the CDR3: TGTGCCAGTAGTATAGCTCCGGGCAAAAACATTCAGTACTTC. Residues: CASSIAPGKNIQYF. The rearrangement joins TRBV19 to TRBJ2-4; D is ambiguous. The CDR3 is made up of 14 amino acids. V lost 1 base to trimming and J lost 3 bases, with 7 bases between them. CDR1 is LNHDA, CDR2 SQIVND, per germline (reference sequence).

The chain employs TRBV2 and TRBJ1-4; 7 positions match TRBD1. J was trimmed by 5 bases and V by 5 bases; bases with no gene match: 8. This CDR3 is built from 15 residues. The germline gives CDR1 SNHLY, CDR2 FYNNEI. DNA of the CDR3: TGTGCCAGCAGTTTTGCACAGGGGATAAATGAAAAACTGTTTTTT. Translated: CASSFAQGINEKLFF.

This clone was seen just once. V and J are TRBV6-6 and TRBJ2-5; no definite D call. Per the germline V gene, CDR1 is MNHNY and CDR2 is SVGAGI (reference sequence). V was cut by 5 bases and J by 5 bases, with 12 bases left in between. This CDR3 has 13 residues. The CDR3 nucleotides are TGTGCCAGCAGTCTCACGACGTGGGAGACCCAGTACTTC. Protein product: CASSLTTWETQYF.

The chain joins TRBV30 to TRBJ2-7; D not certain. The CDR3 is 11 residues long. Trimming removed 3 bases at V and 7 bases at J, with 10 bases between. Germline CDR1 and CDR2: GTSNPN and SVGIG (reference sequence). The CDR3 here is CAWSWALEQYF. The CDR3 coding sequence is TGTGCCTGGAGCTGGGCTCTGGAGCAGTACTTC. The whole variable domain, filled in from reference TRBV30 and TRBJ2-7, reads SQTIHQWPATLVQPVGSPLSLECTVEGTSNPNLYWYRQAAGRGLQLLFYSVGIGQISSEVPQNLSASRPQDRQFILSSKKLLLSDSGFYLCAWSWALEQYFGPGTRLTVT.

This sequence joins TRBV30 and TRBJ1-1; D is possibly TRBD1 (6 bases). This CDR3 has 14 residues. With 2 bases removed from V and 3 bases from J, the gap between germline ends came to 13 bases. CDR1 is GTSNPN and CDR2 is SVGIG in the germline V gene (reference sequence). In nucleotides, the CDR3 is TGTGCCTGGAGTACAACAGGGTACGACACTGAAGCTTTCTTT. It is translated as CAWSTTGYDTEAFF.

This chain connects TRBV7-9 to TRBJ2-5; D uncertain. CDR1 and CDR2 from the germline V gene are SEHNR and FQNEAQ (reference sequence). V gave up 0 bases and J gave up 7 bases, with 12 bases separating them. The CDR3 consists of 14 residues. The CDR3 reads CASSLAPGLPTQYF. CDR3 DNA: TGTGCCAGCAGCTTAGCGCCGGGCCTCCCGACCCAGTACTTC.

The chain recombines TRBV28 with TRBJ1-2; maybe TRBD1 (6 bases). The CDR3 spans 14 residues. Trimming left V 5 bases short and J 4 bases short, with 14 bases between. CDR1 is MDHEN and CDR2 is SYDVKM in the germline V gene. The CDR3 bases are TGTGCCAGCAGTGAGGACAGCCTACCCTATGGCTACACCTTC. Protein: CASSEDSLPYGYTF.

The rearrangement joins TRBV4-1 to TRBJ1-1; D is unclear. The CDR3 runs to 14 residues. Germline V gene sequence: CDR1 MGHRA, CDR2 YSYEKL. Trimming took off 0 bases at V and 3 bases at J, with 8 bases between the two ends. The CDR3 region has the DNA TGCGCCAGCAGCCAAGAAGCTTCGGACACTGAAGCTTTCTTT. Its translation: CASSQEASDTEAFF.

The CDR3 spells CASSLTGSGNEQFF. For the CDR3, the DNA is TGTGCCAGCAGCCTGACTGGATCAGGTAATGAGCAGTTCTTC. The rearrangement uses TRBV6-5 and TRBJ2-1; D remains unclear. Germline-derived CDR1 and CDR2 are MNHEY and SVGAGI. This CDR3 is 14 amino acids long. V was trimmed by 6 bases and J by 7 bases, leaving 16 bases between them.

This clone was observed a single time. This CDR3 is also generated by other DNA sequences in the sample. V gene TRBV5-4 combines with J gene TRBJ2-7; D is undetermined. Germline V lookup: CDR1 SGHNT, CDR2 YYREEE (reference sequence). The CDR3 sequence is 13 residues long. With 0 bases removed from V and 3 bases from J, the gap between germline ends came to 7 bases. CDR3: CASSLGRDYEQYF. CDR3 nucleotide sequence: TGTGCCAGCAGCTTGGGTAGAGACTACGAGCAGTACTTC.

A word on this clone: The sample has other DNA sequences that encode this CDR3 too. This chain joins TRBV6-5 and TRBJ2-7; 8 bases map to TRBD1. V was clipped by 0 bases and J by 3 bases; unmatched bases: 4. Looked up from germline, CDR1 is MNHEY and CDR2 is SVGAGI. The CDR3 covers 15 residues. CDR3 bases: TGTGCCAGCAGTTACTCGGCAGGGGGCCACTACGAGCAGTACTTC. The encoded protein is CASSYSAGGHYEQYF.

This chain links TRBV5-6 with TRBJ2-3; D is possibly TRBD2 (5 bases). This CDR3 spans 16 amino acids. The V gene lost 2 bases and the J gene lost 3 bases, with 16 bases spanning the gap. Germline lookup yields CDR1 SGHDT and CDR2 YYEEEE. The CDR3 sequence is CASSLEGGPRTDTQYF. CDR3 DNA sequence: TGTGCCAGCAGCTTAGAAGGAGGCCCCAGGACAGATACGCAGTATTTT.

The CDR3 DNA sequence: TGTGCCAGCAGCTCGGGTCCCGAAGGGGAGACCCAGTACTTC. This codes for CASSSGPEGETQYF. The chain couples TRBV13 to TRBJ2-5; D unresolved. The CDR3 is 14 residues long. The ends were cut back, 4 bases at V and 5 bases at J, with 14 bases in the middle. Per germline, CDR1 PRHDT and CDR2 FYEKMQ (reference sequence).

The V and J genes are TRBV4-3 and TRBJ1-4, with D perhaps TRBD1 (6 bases). The length of the CDR3 is 19 residues. The V and J ends lost 0 bases and 7 bases respectively, with 24 bases between them. The germline V gene encodes CDR1 LGHNA and CDR2 YSLEER. For the CDR3, the DNA is TGCGCCAGCAGCCAAGAAGGAGCAGGGGTCGTTACTGAGATTGAAAAACTGTTTTTT. Protein sequence: CASSQEGAGVVTEIEKLFF.

CDR3 residues: CASSSYRGMAEAFF. CDR3 DNA: TGTGCCAGCAGCTCTTACAGGGGAATGGCTGAAGCTTTCTTT. The V and J genes are TRBV7-6 and TRBJ1-1, with 7 bases identical to TRBD1. This CDR3 spans 14 amino acids. CDR1 is SGHVS, CDR2 FNYEAQ, per germline. The ends lost 4 bases at V and 6 bases at J; junction bases unmatched: 8.

The gene calls are TRBV5-4 and TRBJ2-5, with D uncertain. CDR3 length equals 12 residues. The germline gives CDR1 SGHNT, CDR2 YYREEE (reference sequence). Trimming removed 4 bases from V and 2 bases from J, with 6 bases in between. The DNA for the CDR3 is TGTGCCAGCAGCGGGCTGCAAGAGACCCAGTACTTC. Its protein is CASSGLQETQYF. Variable domain in full (rest from reference TRBV5-4 and TRBJ2-5): ETGVTQSPTHLIKTRGQQVTLRCSSQSGHNTVSWYQQALGQGPQFIFQYYREEENGRGNFPPRFSGLQFPNYSSELNVNALELDDSALYLCASSGLQETQYFGPGTRLLVL.

This clone was counted between two and nine times. The identical CDR3 is also encoded by other nucleotide sequences in the sample. The chain is built from TRBV30 and TRBJ1-1; unclear D gene. The CDR3 runs 11 residues. V lost 0 bases and J lost 6, with 5 bases in between. Germline loops: CDR1 GTSNPN, CDR2 SVGIG (reference sequence). The CDR3 protein is CAWSVGAEAFF. For the CDR3, the DNA is TGTGCCTGGAGTGTGGGAGCTGAAGCTTTCTTT.

The chain has TRBV5-1 and TRBJ1-1, with 9 bases aligning to TRBD1. Germline V gene lookup returns CDR1 SGHRS and CDR2 YFSETQ. The CDR3 has 14 amino acids. Trimming took 7 bases from V and 4 from J; bases not matched to a gene: 8. The CDR3 DNA follows: TGCGCCAGCGGCCTTCGACAGGGGGTCACTGAAGCTTTCTTT. Protein: CASGLRQGVTEAFF. Full variable domain (outside the CDR3, taken from reference TRBV5-1 and TRBJ1-1): KAGVTQTPRYLIKTRGQQVTLSCSPISGHRSVSWYQQTPGQGLQFLFEYFSETQRNKGNFPGRFSGRQFSNSRSEMNVSTLELGDSALYLCASGLRQGVTEAFFGQGTRLTVV.

This chain uses TRBV28 with TRBJ1-4; D is uncertain. Trimming shortened V by 5 bases and J by 4 bases, and 17 bases separated the two germline ends. Germline V gives CDR1 MDHEN, CDR2 SYDVKM. This CDR3 comprises 16 residues. CDR3: CASSPPSEADNEKLFF. DNA for the CDR3: TGTGCCAGCAGTCCCCCCTCGGAGGCAGATAATGAAAAACTGTTTTTT.

Details on this clone: This specimen includes other DNA sequences encoding the same CDR3. V and J are TRBV27 and TRBJ2-3; D is perhaps TRBD1 or TRBD2 (5 bases each). V was shortened by 2 bases and J by 0 bases, with 12 bases between the two germline ends. The CDR3 is 16 residues long. CDR1 and CDR2 from the germline V gene are MNHEY and SMNVEV (reference sequence). In DNA form, the CDR3 reads TGTGCCAGCAGTTTAAGTGGGGGTGCTAGCACAGATACGCAGTATTTT. It specifies CASSLSGGASTDTQYF.

The CDR3 reads CASSISTGWGTGELFF. The CDR3 nucleotides read TGTGCCAGTAGTATATCGACAGGGTGGGGCACCGGGGAGCTGTTTTTT. The rearrangement joins TRBV19 to TRBJ2-2, with 7 bases matching TRBD1. With 2 bases clipped from V and 4 bases from J, the junction kept 7 bases outside the gene matches. The CDR3 covers 16 residues. The V gene's germline CDR1 is LNHDA and CDR2 SQIVND (reference sequence).